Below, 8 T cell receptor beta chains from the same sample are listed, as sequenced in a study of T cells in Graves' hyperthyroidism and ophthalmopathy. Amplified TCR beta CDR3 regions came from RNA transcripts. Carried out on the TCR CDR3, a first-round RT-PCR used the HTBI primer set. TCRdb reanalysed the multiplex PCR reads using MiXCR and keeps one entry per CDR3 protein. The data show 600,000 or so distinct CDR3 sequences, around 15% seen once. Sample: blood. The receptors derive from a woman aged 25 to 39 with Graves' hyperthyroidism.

This CDR3 is CSVEGLYRSEAFF. The CDR3 coding sequence is TGCAGCGTTGAAGGTCTGTATCGCTCCGAGGCTTTCTTT. The V gene is TRBV29-1, the J gene TRBJ1-1; D unresolved. CDR3 length: 13 amino acids. Germline assignment: CDR1 SQVTM and CDR2 ANQGSEA. V was pared by 1 base and J by 11 bases, with 17 bases between.

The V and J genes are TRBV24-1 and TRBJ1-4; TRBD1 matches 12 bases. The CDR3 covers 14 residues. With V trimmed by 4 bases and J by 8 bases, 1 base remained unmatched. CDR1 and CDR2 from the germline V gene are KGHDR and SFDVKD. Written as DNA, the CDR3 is TGTGCCACCAGTGACGGGACAGGGGGCGAAAAACTGTTTTTT. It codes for CATSDGTGGEKLFF.

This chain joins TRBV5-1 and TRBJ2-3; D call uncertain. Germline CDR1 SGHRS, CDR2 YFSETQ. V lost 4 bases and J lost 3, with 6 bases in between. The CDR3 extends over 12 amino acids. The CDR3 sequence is CASSIETDTQYF. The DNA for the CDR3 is TGCGCCAGCAGCATAGAGACAGATACGCAGTATTTT.

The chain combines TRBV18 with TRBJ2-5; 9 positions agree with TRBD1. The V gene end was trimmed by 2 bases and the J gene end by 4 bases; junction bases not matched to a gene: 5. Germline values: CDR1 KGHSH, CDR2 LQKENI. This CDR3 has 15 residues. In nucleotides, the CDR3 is TGTGCCAGCTCACCAGGGACAGGGCTCAGAGAGACCCAGTACTTC. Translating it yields CASSPGTGLRETQYF.

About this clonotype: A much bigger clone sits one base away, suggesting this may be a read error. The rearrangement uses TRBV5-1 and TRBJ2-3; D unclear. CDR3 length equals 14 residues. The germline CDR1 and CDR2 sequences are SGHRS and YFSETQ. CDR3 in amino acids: CASSWNSRTDAQYF. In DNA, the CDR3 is TGCGCCAGCAGCTGGAACTCTCGCACAGATGCGCAGTATTTT.

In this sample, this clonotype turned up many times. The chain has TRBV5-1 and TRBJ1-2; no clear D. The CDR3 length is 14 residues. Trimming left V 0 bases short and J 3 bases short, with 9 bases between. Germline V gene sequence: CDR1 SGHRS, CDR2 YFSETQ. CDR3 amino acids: CASSLDRTDYGYTF. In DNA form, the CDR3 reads TGCGCCAGCAGCTTGGATCGGACGGACTATGGCTACACCTTC.

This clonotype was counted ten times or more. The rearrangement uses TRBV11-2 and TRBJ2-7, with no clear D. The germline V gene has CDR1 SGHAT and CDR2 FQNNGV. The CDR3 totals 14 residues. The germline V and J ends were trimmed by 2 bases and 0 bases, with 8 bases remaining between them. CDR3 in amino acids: CASSLSASSYEQYF. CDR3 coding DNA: TGTGCCAGCAGCTTAAGTGCCTCCTCCTACGAGCAGTACTTC. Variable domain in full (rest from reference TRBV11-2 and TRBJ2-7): EAGVAQSPRYKIIEKRQSVAFWCNPISGHATLYWYQQILGQGPKLLIQFQNNGVVDDSQLPKDRFSAERLKGVDSTLKIQPAKLEDSAVYLCASSLSASSYEQYFGPGTRLTVT.

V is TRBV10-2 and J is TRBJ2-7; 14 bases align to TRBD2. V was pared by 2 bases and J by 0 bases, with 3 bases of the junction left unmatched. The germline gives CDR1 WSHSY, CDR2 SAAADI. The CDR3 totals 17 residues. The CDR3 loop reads CASSEGGLAGVSYEQYF. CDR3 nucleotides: TGCGCCAGCAGTGAGGGGGGACTAGCGGGAGTCTCCTACGAGCAGTACTTC.